This T cell receptor beta chain was retrieved from a study of beta chain features in type 1 diabetes. The wider study: Age, gender and cell yields were alike across patients and healthy donors. General study points: In every one of the four CD4+ subsets, TCRB CDR3s were moderately but significantly shorter in Type 1 diabetes patients. A closer apparent resemblance between naive, central memory and Treg TCRB repertoires was seen in patients than in healthy donors.

Every isolated RNA sample was fully reverse transcribed, so sequencing captured expressed TCRB transcripts. Assay: immunoSEQ multiplex PCR; the TCRdb copy retains only in-frame clones and omits some. This repertoire shows more than 100,000 clones, around 9% found once; its top ten account for approximately 0.7%. Ten or more counts support this clone. The target antigen is unknown. The CDR3 covers 14 residues. Per the germline V gene, CDR1 is SGDLS and CDR2 is YYNGEE. Trimming at V came to 3 bases and at J to 7 bases, leaving 3 bases not matched to a gene. The sample taken for sequencing was central memory CD4+ T cells from blood. The chain uses TRBV9 and TRBJ1-6; 8 nucleotides align to TRBD1. The receptor's source is a man aged 30-40 years with type 1 diabetes. The CDR3, as DNA: TGTGCCAGCAGCGCCCGGGACAGGAATTCACCCCTCCACTTT. Protein: CASSARDRNSPLHF.